Included here is one TCR beta chain sequence, with context. This specimen includes other DNA sequences encoding the same CDR3. Germline V gives CDR1 SGHRS, CDR2 YFSETQ. This CDR3 has 14 residues. Trimming took 5 bases from V and 4 from J; bases not matched to a gene: 6. This entry comes from a study of blood T cell repertoires in COVID-19. About the study: The analysed material was cDNA or gDNA that came from T cells, B-cell-depleted T cells, or PBMCs.

Enrolled through a virtual design, the participants were between roughly 18 and 89 years of age and came from approximately 25 US areas. Cohorts were determined from participant-reported clinical history. Libraries were prepared by immunoSEQ multiplex PCR; TCRdb keeps only in-frame clonotypes and omits some of them. The table records 200,000 to 250,000 clones, 84% of them present only once. The chain joins TRBV5-1 to TRBJ1-1; 9 bases line up with TRBD1. The TCR originated in a man in his fifties or sixties who had recovered from COVID-19. Sequencing input: PBMCs or T cells enriched from blood (not recorded which). The CDR3 sequence is CASSLQGAGTEAFF. The CDR3 DNA follows: TGCGCCAGCAGTCTACAGGGGGCTGGCACTGAAGCTTTCTTT.